The 16 T cell receptor beta chains reported below all come from one sample, sequenced in a study of blood T cell repertoires in COVID-19. Here immunoSEQ multiplex PCR was the method, and the copy in TCRdb shows in-frame clones only, minus some. The table records approximately 200,000 clones, just under 85% of them present only once. The specimen sequenced was PBMCs or T cells enriched from blood (not recorded which). These receptors all come from a woman in her thirties or forties with acute COVID-19.

The gene calls are TRBV25-1 and TRBJ1-3; possibly TRBD1 for D (5 bases). The CDR3 spans 12 residues. CDR1 and CDR2 (germline): MGHDK, SYGVNS. The V gene lost 9 bases and the J gene lost 0 bases, with 6 bases spanning the gap. The CDR3, as DNA: TGTGCCAGTACAGGCTCTGGAAACACCATATATTTT. It is translated as CASTGSGNTIYF.

CDR3 sequence (DNA): TGTGCCAGCAGGACAGGGGCAGTGGGGTATGGCTACACCTTC. Encoded protein: CASRTGAVGYGYTF. The rearrangement links TRBV6-5 to TRBJ1-2; TRBD1 matches at 8 bases. J was trimmed by 5 bases and V by 6 bases; bases with no gene match: 8. The CDR3 covers 14 residues. Per the germline V gene, CDR1 is MNHEY and CDR2 is SVGAGI.

This chain links TRBV7-2 with TRBJ2-2; D is perhaps TRBD1 (6 bases). The germline V gene has CDR1 SGHTA and CDR2 FQGNSA. V shed 3 bases and J shed 6 bases, with 14 bases lying between them. The CDR3 has 15 residues. CDR3 nucleotide sequence: TGTGCCAGCAGCTTCACCCTGCAGGGGCCCGGGGAGCTGTTTTTT. Protein: CASSFTLQGPGELFF. The full variable domain, rest sourced from reference TRBV7-2 and TRBJ2-2, is GAGVSQSPSNKVTEKGKDVELRCDPISGHTALYWYRQSLGQGLEFLIYFQGNSAPDKSGLPSDRFSAERTGGSVSTLTIQRTQQEDSAVYLCASSFTLQGPGELFFGEGSRLTVL.

J is TRBJ1-2 and V is TRBV19; TRBD1 agrees at 7 bases. Germline V gene data show CDR1 as LNHDA and CDR2 as SQIVND (reference sequence). The CDR3 is 14 amino acids. J was trimmed by 3 bases and V by 4 bases; bases with no gene match: 5. The DNA of the CDR3 is TGTGCCAGTAGTAACTACCAGGGGGACTATGGCTACACCTTC. Protein: CASSNYQGDYGYTF.

A few counts support this clone. Written as DNA, the CDR3 is TGTGCCAGCAGCCCTACTAGTCTGGCCTACAATGAGCAGTTCTTC. It codes for CASSPTSLAYNEQFF. V is TRBV7-9 and J is TRBJ2-1; maybe TRBD2 (5 bases). The CDR3 loop spans 15 amino acids. The V gene lost 5 bases and the J gene lost 2 bases, with 13 bases spanning the gap. CDR1 is SEHNR and CDR2 is FQNEAQ in the germline V gene (reference sequence).

V and J are TRBV20-1 and TRBJ1-2, with a weak D call TRBD1 (5 bases). Germline assignment: CDR1 DFQATT and CDR2 SNEGSKA (reference sequence). This CDR3 region has 11 residues. Trimming left V 5 bases short and J 7 bases short, with 11 bases between. The CDR3 is CSAGGSRGYTF. CDR3 bases: TGCAGTGCTGGGGGGTCTCGTGGCTACACCTTC.

The chain employs TRBV2 and TRBJ1-6; unclear D gene. Germline V gene data show CDR1 as SNHLY and CDR2 as FYNNEI. V was pared by 1 base and J by 1 base, with 8 bases between. This CDR3 contains 16 residues. This chain's CDR3 is CASSEGGRSYNSPLHF. The CDR3, as DNA: TGTGCCAGCAGTGAAGGTGGGAGGTCCTATAATTCACCCCTCCACTTT.

The rearrangement uses TRBV9 and TRBJ1-4, with D uncertain. V dropped 0 bases and J dropped 8 bases, with 8 bases sitting between them. Germline CDR1 is SGDLS and CDR2 is YYNGEE. This CDR3 spans 13 amino acids. In DNA, the CDR3 is TGTGCCAGCAGCGTAGGCAGTGAAGAAAAACTGTTTTTT. It is translated as CASSVGSEEKLFF. The whole variable domain, filled in from reference TRBV9 and TRBJ1-4, reads DSGVTQTPKHLITATGQRVTLRCSPRSGDLSVYWYQQSLDQGLQFLIQYYNGEERAKGNILERFSAQQFPDLHSELNLSSLELGDSALYFCASSVGSEEKLFFGSGTQLSVL.

V is TRBV19 and J is TRBJ1-1; TRBD1 aligns across 12 bases. The CDR3 loop spans 16 amino acids. V trimming: 8 bases; J trimming: 0 bases; junction bases outside the gene matches: 7. Germline V gene sequence: CDR1 LNHDA, CDR2 SQIVND (reference sequence). The CDR3 DNA sequence: TGTGCCAGTCGCTCCGGGACAGGGGGCCTGAACACTGAAGCTTTCTTT. Its protein product is CASRSGTGGLNTEAFF.

This chain links TRBV18 with TRBJ2-4, with D possibly matching TRBD2 (6 bases). This CDR3 is built from 16 residues. The ends were cut back, 0 bases at V and 8 bases at J, with 17 bases in the middle. Germline CDR1 KGHSH, CDR2 LQKENI. The CDR3 loop reads CASSPPRQRWGDIQYF. CDR3 coding DNA: TGTGCCAGCTCACCACCCCGGCAGCGGTGGGGGGACATTCAGTACTTC.

This chain links TRBV2 with TRBJ1-2; D is unclear. Looked up from germline, CDR1 is SNHLY and CDR2 is FYNNEI. The CDR3 totals 13 residues. Trimming took 9 bases from V and 6 from J, leaving 17 bases between them. CDR3 bases: TGTGCCAGAGACGAGGTCAGCTCTAATGGCTACACCTTC. Amino acid sequence: CARDEVSSNGYTF.

V usage is TRBV7-9 and J usage is TRBJ2-7, with 8 bases identical to TRBD1. This CDR3 region has 14 residues. The V segment lost 6 bases and the J segment 0 bases; nucleotides outside the gene matches: 4. Germline CDR1 and CDR2: SEHNR and FQNEAQ (reference sequence). CDR3 DNA: TGTGCCAGCAGTAGACAGGGGAGCTCCTACGAGCAGTACTTC. Its translation: CASSRQGSSYEQYF. Combining the CDR3 with reference TRBV7-9 and TRBJ2-7 gives the whole variable domain DTGVSQNPRHKITKRGQNVTFRCDPISEHNRLYWYRQTLGQGPEFLTYFQNEAQLEKSRLLSDRFSAERPKGSFSTLEIQRTEQGDSAMYLCASSRQGSSYEQYFGPGTRLTVT.

J is TRBJ1-2 and V is TRBV2; 12 bases line up with TRBD1. The J segment lost 7 bases and the V segment lost 7 bases, leaving 4 bases of the junction unmatched. Germline CDR1 is SNHLY and CDR2 is FYNNEI. This CDR3 region has 13 residues. Here the CDR3 reads CASKGQGAGGYTF. The DNA for the CDR3 is TGTGCCAGCAAGGGACAGGGGGCGGGTGGCTACACCTTC.

The rearrangement links TRBV7-8 to TRBJ1-2, with 10 positions matching TRBD1. Trimming removed 1 base from V and 3 bases from J; junction bases left unmatched: 2. This CDR3 region has 15 residues. The germline V gene has CDR1 SGHVS and CDR2 FQNEAQ. The CDR3 is CASSLEGTGDYGYTF. The CDR3 nucleotides read TGTGCCAGCAGCTTAGAAGGGACAGGGGACTATGGCTACACCTTC.

The V call is TRBV5-4, the J call TRBJ1-1; perhaps TRBD1 as D (5 bases). Trimming pared 5 bases from V and 3 bases from J, leaving 14 bases between. Germline V CDR1 and CDR2: SGHNT, YYREEE (reference sequence). The CDR3 is 14 amino acids. CDR3 loop: CASRTADSDTEAFF. Written as DNA, the CDR3 is TGTGCCAGCAGGACCGCCGACAGCGACACTGAAGCTTTCTTT.

V gene TRBV27 combines with J gene TRBJ2-7; TRBD1 might be the D (7 bases). Trimming pared 5 bases from V and 3 bases from J, leaving 17 bases between. From germline, CDR1 is MNHEY and CDR2 SMNVEV (reference sequence). The CDR3 spans 15 residues. This CDR3 reads CASSPGGQTYYEQYF. The CDR3 DNA follows: TGTGCCAGCAGTCCCGGGGGACAGACTTACTACGAGCAGTACTTC.